The next 3 T cell receptor beta chains were all read from a single sample in a study of tumor-infiltrating lymphocytes in primary liver carcinoma (dated by TCRdb to the late 2010s). Sequenced on an Illumina HiSeq 2500. TCRbeta-specific cDNA was reverse-transcribed from 500 to 550 ng total RNA using a constant-region primer and ProtoScript II reverse transcriptase. TCRbeta libraries were built with three nested multiplex PCR rounds, a slightly modified ARM-PCR procedure. Multiplex TRBV1-TRBV30 forward primers and a Cbeta reverse primer were used in the first two PCR rounds, each of which was run for about 10 cycles. Clones were called with MiXCR by TCRdb after fastp trimmed the public reads at Q25, and only in-frame beta chains were retained. Merged by CDR3 protein, the rows form single entries marked with the most common genes and DNA. A total of 95,000 to 150,000 distinct CDR3 sequences appear in this sample, 60% to 80% of them only once. About 8% of the sample is in the top ten clones.

Total RNA and DNA were co-extracted without cell sorting from approximately 20-30 mg of bulk tissue using the AllPrep DNA/RNA mini kit. Input material: liver tumor tissue from sampling region 3. The cell subset or site label, read with the paper, signifies: tumor region T3, left-lateral pole. Receptors were obtained from a woman aged 55 to 70 with primary liver carcinoma and hepatitis B virus infection.

This clonotype was observed a single time. V gene TRBV24-1 combines with J gene TRBJ2-5, with D perhaps TRBD1 (6 bases). Germline loops: CDR1 KGHDR, CDR2 SFDVKD. Between the trimmed V and J ends, which lost 1 base and 4 bases, there was a span of 15 bases. The CDR3 covers 16 residues. CDR3 DNA: TGTGCCACCAGTGATTTAAGGACAGAGGGGTCAGAGACCCAGTACTTC. This gives the protein CATSDLRTEGSETQYF.

This clonotype was counted many times. V and J are TRBV12-3 or TRBV12-4 and TRBJ2-3, with 11 bases aligning to TRBD2. V was clipped by 5 bases and J by 2 bases; unmatched bases: 12. There are 18 residues in the CDR3. The CDR3 nucleotides read TGTGCCAGCAGTCCATCCCACCGACTAGCGGGGACCACAGATACGCAGTATTTT. This gives the protein CASSPSHRLAGTTDTQYF.

This clonotype was found a few times. A much more abundant neighbour one base away suggests this may be a read error. The chain employs TRBV6-1 and TRBJ1-1; no clear D. Germline assignment: CDR1 MNHNS and CDR2 SASEGT. The CDR3 has 13 amino acids. Deletions cut 8 bases from V and 2 bases from J, with 12 bases between. CDR3 sequence (DNA): TGTGCCAGCTGTGCACAGCGAAACACTGAAGCTTTCTTT. This sequence encodes CASCAQRNTEAFF.